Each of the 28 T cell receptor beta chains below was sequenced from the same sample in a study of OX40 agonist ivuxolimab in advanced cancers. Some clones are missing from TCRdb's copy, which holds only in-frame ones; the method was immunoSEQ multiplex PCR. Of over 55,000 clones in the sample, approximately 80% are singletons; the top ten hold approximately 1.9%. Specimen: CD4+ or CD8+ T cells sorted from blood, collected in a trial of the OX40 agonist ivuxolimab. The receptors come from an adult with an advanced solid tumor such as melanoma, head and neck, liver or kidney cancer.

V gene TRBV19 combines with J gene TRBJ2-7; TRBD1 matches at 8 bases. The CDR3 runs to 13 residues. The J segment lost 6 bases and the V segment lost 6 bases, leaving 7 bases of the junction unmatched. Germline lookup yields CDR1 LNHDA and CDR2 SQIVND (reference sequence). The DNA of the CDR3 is TGTGCCAGTAGGCAACAGGGGGTCCTCGAGCAGTACTTC. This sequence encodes CASRQQGVLEQYF.

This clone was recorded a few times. This chain's CDR3 is CASSDPGGADTQYF. The DNA for the CDR3 is TGTGCCAGCAGTGACCCCGGGGGGGCGGATACGCAGTATTTT. V usage is TRBV25-1 and J usage is TRBJ2-3; TRBD2 matches at 8 bases. J lost 6 bases, V lost 3 bases, and 5 bases had no gene match. This CDR3 has 14 residues. Germline CDR1 MGHDK, CDR2 SYGVNS.

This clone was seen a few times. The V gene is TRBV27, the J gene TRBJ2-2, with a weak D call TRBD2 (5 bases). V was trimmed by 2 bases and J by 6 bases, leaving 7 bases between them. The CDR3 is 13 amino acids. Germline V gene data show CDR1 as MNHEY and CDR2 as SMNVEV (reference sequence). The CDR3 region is CASSLGSAGELFF. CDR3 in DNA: TGTGCCAGCAGTTTAGGTAGCGCCGGGGAGCTGTTTTTT.

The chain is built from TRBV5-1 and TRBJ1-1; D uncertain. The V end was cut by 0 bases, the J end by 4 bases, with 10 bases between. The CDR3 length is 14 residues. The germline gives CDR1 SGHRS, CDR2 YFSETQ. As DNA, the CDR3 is TGCGCCAGCAGCTTGGAATCGGCTCTCACTGAAGCTTTCTTT. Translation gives CASSLESALTEAFF.

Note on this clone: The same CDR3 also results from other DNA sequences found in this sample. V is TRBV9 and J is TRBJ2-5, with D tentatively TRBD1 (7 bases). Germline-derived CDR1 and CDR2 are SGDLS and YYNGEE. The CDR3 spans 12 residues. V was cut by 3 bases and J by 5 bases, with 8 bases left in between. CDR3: CASSAGGETQYF. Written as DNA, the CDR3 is TGTGCCAGCAGCGCAGGGGGGGAGACCCAGTACTTC.

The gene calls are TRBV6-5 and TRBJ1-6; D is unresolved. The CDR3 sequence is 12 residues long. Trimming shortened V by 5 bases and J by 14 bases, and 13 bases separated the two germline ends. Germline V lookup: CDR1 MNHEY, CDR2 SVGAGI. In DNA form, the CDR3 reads TGTGCCAGCAGTAGCCTCTTATCGGCCCTCCACTTT. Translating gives CASSSLLSALHF.

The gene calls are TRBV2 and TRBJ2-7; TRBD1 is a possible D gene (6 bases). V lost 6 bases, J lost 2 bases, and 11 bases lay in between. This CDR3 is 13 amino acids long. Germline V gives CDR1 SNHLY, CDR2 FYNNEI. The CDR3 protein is CASSANRAYEQYV. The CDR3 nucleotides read TGTGCCAGCAGCGCAAACAGGGCCTACGAGCAGTACGTC.

CDR3 nucleotides: TGTGCCAGCAGCCAAGTTGGCTCCTCGTTGGGAAACACCATATATTTT. Amino acids: CASSQVGSSLGNTIYF. This chain links TRBV11-1 with TRBJ1-3; D is ambiguous. Germline values: CDR1 SGHAT, CDR2 FQDESV (reference sequence). Trimming stripped 5 bases from V and 4 bases from J, with 18 bases between. The CDR3 contains 16 residues.

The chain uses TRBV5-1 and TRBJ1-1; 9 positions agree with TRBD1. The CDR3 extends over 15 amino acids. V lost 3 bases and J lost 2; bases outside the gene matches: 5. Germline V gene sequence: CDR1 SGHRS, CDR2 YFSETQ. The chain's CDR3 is CASSSGDRANTEAFF. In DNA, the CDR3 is TGCGCCAGCAGCTCGGGGGACAGGGCAAACACTGAAGCTTTCTTT.

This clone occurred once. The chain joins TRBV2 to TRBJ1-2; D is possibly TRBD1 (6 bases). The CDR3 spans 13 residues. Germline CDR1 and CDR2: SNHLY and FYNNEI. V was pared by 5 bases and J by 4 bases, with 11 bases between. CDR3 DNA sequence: TGTGCCAGCAGTACGACAGGACGCTATGGCTACACCTTC. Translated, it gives CASSTTGRYGYTF.

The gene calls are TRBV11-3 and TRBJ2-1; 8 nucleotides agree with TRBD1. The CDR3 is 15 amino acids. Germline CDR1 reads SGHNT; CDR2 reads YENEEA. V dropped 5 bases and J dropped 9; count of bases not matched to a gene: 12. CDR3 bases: TGTGCCAGCAGCCAGGACAGGGCTAGGTTTAGTGAGCAGTTCTTC. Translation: CASSQDRARFSEQFF.

The CDR3 loop reads CASSVVGAVNTEAFF. CDR3 nucleotide sequence: TGTGCCAGCAGCGTAGTCGGGGCCGTGAACACTGAAGCTTTCTTT. This chain connects TRBV9 to TRBJ1-1; D possibly corresponds to TRBD1 (5 bases). Germline lookup yields CDR1 SGDLS and CDR2 YYNGEE. V was cut by 0 bases and J by 0 bases, with 9 bases left in between. The CDR3 spans 15 residues.

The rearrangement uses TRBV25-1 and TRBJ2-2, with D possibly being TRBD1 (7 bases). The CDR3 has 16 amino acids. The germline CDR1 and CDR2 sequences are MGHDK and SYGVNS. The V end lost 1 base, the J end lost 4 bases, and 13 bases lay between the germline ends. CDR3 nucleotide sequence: TGTGCCAGCAGTGAATGGGGCAGGGGGGTCACCGGGGAGCTGTTTTTT. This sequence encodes CASSEWGRGVTGELFF.

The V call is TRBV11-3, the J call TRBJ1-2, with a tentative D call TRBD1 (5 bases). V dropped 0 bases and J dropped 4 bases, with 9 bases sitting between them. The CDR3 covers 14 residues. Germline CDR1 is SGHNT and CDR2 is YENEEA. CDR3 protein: CASSLEPGIYGYTF. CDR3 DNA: TGTGCCAGCAGCTTAGAACCAGGGATCTATGGCTACACCTTC.

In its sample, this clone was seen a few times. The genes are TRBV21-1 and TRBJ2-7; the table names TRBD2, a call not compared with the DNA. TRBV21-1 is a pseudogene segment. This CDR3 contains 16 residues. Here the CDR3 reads CASSRKAGAGFTRQYV. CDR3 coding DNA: TGTGCCAGCAGCAGAAAAGCGGGAGCTGGATTTACGAGGCAGTACGTC.

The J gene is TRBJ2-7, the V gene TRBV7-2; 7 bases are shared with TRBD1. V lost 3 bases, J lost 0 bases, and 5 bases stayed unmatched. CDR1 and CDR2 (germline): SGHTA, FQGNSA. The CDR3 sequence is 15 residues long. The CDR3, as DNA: TGTGCCAGCAGCTTGGGGACAGCCAGCTCCTACGAGCAGTACTTC. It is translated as CASSLGTASSYEQYF.

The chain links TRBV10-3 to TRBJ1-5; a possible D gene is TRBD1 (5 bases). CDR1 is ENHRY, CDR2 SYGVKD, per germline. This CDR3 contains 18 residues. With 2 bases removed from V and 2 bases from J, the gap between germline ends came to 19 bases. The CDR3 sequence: CAISEPWGLGGGNQPQHF. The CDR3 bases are TGTGCCATCAGTGAGCCCTGGGGTCTGGGAGGGGGCAATCAGCCCCAGCATTTT.

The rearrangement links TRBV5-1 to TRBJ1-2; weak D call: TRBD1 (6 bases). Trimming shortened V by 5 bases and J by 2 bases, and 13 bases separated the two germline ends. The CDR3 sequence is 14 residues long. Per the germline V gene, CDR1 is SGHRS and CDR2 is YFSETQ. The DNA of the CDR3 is TGCGCCAGCAGGCCGGGACAACAAAACTATGGCTACACCTTC. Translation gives CASRPGQQNYGYTF. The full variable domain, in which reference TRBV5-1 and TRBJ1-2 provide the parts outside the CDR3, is KAGVTQTPRYLIKTRGQQVTLSCSPISGHRSVSWYQQTPGQGLQFLFEYFSETQRNKGNFPGRFSGRQFSNSRSEMNVSTLELGDSALYLCASRPGQQNYGYTFGSGTRLTVV.

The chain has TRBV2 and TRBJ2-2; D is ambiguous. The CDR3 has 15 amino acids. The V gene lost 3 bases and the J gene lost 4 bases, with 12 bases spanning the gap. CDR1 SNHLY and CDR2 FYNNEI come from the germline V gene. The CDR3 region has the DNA TGTGCCAGCAGTGATTGGCAGCAAAGCACCGGGGAGCTGTTTTTT. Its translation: CASSDWQQSTGELFF.

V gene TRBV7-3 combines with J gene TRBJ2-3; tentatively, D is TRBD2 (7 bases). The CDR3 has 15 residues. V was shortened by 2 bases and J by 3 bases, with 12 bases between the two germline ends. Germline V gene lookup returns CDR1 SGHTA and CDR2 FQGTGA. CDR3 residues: CASSLLGGATDTQYF. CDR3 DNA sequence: TGTGCCAGCAGCTTACTAGGGGGGGCAACAGATACGCAGTATTTT.

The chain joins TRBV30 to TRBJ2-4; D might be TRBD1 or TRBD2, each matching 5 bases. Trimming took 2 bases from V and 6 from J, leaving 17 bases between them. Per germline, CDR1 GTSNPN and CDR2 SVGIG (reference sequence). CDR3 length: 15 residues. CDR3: CAWSPALAGGNIQYF. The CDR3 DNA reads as TGTGCCTGGAGTCCGGCTCTAGCTGGGGGAAACATTCAGTACTTC.

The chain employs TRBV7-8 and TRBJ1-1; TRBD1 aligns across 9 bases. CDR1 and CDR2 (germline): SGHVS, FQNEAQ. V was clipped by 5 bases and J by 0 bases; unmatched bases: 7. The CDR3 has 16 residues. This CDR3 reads CASSPRDRVMNTEAFF. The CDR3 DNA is TGTGCCAGCAGCCCCCGGGACAGGGTTATGAACACTGAAGCTTTCTTT.

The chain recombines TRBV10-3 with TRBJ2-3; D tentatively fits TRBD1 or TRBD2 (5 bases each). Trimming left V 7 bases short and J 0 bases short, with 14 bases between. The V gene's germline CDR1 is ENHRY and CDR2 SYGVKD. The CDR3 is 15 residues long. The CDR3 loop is CAITGQPDSTDTQYF. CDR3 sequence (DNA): TGTGCCATCACGGGGCAACCCGATAGCACAGATACGCAGTATTTT.

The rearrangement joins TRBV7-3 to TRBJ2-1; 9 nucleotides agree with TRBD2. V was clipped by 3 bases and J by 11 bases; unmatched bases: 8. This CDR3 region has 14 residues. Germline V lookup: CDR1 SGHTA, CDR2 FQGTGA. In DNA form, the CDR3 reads TGTGCCAGCAGCTTCGAGCGGGAGGACCCTAAGCAGTTCTTC. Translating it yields CASSFEREDPKQFF.

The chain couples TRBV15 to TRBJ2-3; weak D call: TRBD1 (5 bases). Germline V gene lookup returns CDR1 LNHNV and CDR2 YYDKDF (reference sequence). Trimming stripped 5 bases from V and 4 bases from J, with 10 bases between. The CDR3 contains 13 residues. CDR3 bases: TGTGCCACCAGCTATTACAGGTCAGATACGCAGTATTTT. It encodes CATSYYRSDTQYF.

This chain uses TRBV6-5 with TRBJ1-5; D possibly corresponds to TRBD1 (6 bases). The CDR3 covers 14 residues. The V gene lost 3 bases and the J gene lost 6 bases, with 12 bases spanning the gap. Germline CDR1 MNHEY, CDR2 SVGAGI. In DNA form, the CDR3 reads TGTGCCAGCAGTTATACAGGGTTAGCTCAGCCCCAGCATTTT. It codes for CASSYTGLAQPQHF.

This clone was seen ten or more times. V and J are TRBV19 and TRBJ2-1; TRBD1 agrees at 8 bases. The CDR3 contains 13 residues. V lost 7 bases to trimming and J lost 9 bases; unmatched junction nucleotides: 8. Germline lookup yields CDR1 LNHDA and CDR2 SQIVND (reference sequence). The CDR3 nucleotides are TGTGCCAGTACCCGGTCAGGGGGCCGTGAGCAGTTCTTC. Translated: CASTRSGGREQFF.

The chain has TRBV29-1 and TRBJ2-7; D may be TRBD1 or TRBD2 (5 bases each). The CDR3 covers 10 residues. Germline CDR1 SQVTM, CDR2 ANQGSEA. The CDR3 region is CRSGGYEQYV. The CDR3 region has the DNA TGCCGATCTGGGGGCTACGAGCAGTACGTC.